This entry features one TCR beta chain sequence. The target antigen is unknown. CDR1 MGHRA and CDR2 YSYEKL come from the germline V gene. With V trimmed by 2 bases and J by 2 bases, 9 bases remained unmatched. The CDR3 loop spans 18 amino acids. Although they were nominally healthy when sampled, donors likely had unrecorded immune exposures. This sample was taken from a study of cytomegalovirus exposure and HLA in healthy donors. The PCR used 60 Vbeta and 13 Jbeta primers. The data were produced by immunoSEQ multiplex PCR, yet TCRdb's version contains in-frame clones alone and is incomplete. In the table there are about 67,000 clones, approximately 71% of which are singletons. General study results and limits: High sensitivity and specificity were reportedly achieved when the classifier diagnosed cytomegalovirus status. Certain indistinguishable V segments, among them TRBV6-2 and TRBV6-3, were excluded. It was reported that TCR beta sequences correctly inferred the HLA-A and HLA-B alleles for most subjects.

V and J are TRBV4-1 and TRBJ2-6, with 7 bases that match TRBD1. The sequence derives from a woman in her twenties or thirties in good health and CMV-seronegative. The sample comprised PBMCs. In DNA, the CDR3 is TGCGCCAGCAGCCAATGGACAGGCTACCTCGCTGGGGCCAACGTCCTGACTTTC. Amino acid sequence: CASSQWTGYLAGANVLTF.